The present T cell receptor (beta chain) was sequenced within a study of patients and donors after allogeneic stem cell transplantation. The CDR3 is made up of 15 amino acids. V shed 0 bases and J shed 3 bases, with 10 bases lying between them. Per the germline V gene, CDR1 is SGHDT and CDR2 is YYEEEE. MiXCR was run by TCRdb on the RT-PCR reads, yielding one entry per CDR3 protein. The repertoire consists of 800,000 to 1,000,000 distinct CDR3 sequences, with roughly 18% occurring once and the leading ten covering roughly 6.4%. The receptor's source is a human donor who was either an allogeneic HSCT recipient or a stem cell or donor lymphocyte infusion donor (not recorded which). It is not recorded whose cells these are; they may come from a transplant donor. The rearrangement links TRBV5-6 to TRBJ2-1; D might be TRBD2 (5 bases). Material: blood, either unsorted or a sorted T cell fraction (not recorded which). The CDR3 DNA reads TGTGCCAGCAGCTTGGAGGGTCGGGGCTACAATGAGCAGTTCTTC. Protein product: CASSLEGRGYNEQFF. Combining the CDR3 with reference TRBV5-6 and TRBJ2-1 gives the whole variable domain DAGVTQSPTHLIKTRGQQVTLRCSPKSGHDTVSWYQQALGQGPQFIFQYYEEEERQRGNFPDRFSGHQFPNYSSELNVNALLLGDSALYLCASSLEGRGYNEQFFGPGTRLTVL.